This TCR beta chain was obtained from a study of CD8+CD57+ T cells in acquired aplastic anemia. Turning to the study itself: Each DNA sample taken from sorted CD4+ and CD8+ cells came to 3.2 ug on average. Healthy donors yielded around 10 million CD4+ cell reads on average. Study-level results: No significant patient-versus-control difference appeared in CD8+ Simpson's diversity. Patients and controls shared roughly 31 CD8+ CDR3 sequences, highly expressed in patients.

Regarding this clonotype: Its antigen is unidentified.

The TCR beta profiling, which covered VDJ combination and CDR3 sequence, was carried out using genomic DNA as the template. TCRdb ran MiXCR on the reads and lists one entry per CDR3 protein. The table has some 170,000 distinct CDR3 sequences, around 40% seen once. Germline-derived CDR1 and CDR2 are DFQATT and SNEGSKA (reference sequence). The CDR3 extends over 13 amino acids. J lost 5 bases, V lost 5 bases, and 7 bases had no gene match. The sequence was collected from a human donor in good health. This chain joins TRBV20-1 and TRBJ2-7; 9 bases fit TRBD1. The sample comprised sorted CD4+, CD8+, or CD8+CD57+ T cells (not recorded which) from PBMCs. CDR3 bases: TGCAGTGCTCCCGGGACAGGGTCTAACGAGCAGTACTTC. Its protein product is CSAPGTGSNEQYF.